These T cell receptor beta chains were read from a single sample in a study of early T cells in non-severe SARS-CoV-2 infection. TCRdb ran MiXCR on the 5' RACE reads and lists one entry per CDR3 protein. The table records about 83,000 distinct CDR3 sequences, roughly 10% of them present only once. Here the sequenced sample was whole blood, taken at baseline. The source is an adult who was a healthcare worker with PCR-confirmed SARS-CoV-2 infection or an uninfected control (not recorded which). Both conserved end residues are part of each CDR3. D genes are given only for firm matches. Not every row has a clone size; where given, it reads once, few, many or a size class.

D	size	length	J	V	DNA	CDR3
.	many	15	TRBJ1-3	TRBV3-1	TGTGCCAGCAGCCAAGAAACTTTCTCTGGAAACACCATATATTTT	CASSQETFSGNTIYF
.	few	14	TRBJ2-1	TRBV20-1	TGCAGTGCTAGAGATCTGTCAGGGCGTAGTGAGCAGTTCTTC	CSARDLSGRSEQFF
TRBD1	.	15	TRBJ1-1	TRBV6-1	TGTGCCAGCACCCCGCGGGACAGGTCGAACACTGAAGCTTTCTTT	CASTPRDRSNTEAFF
TRBD2	.	15	TRBJ2-1	TRBV6-1	TGTGCCAGCACCCCCTTTCCGGGACTAGAAAATGAGCAGTTCTTC	CASTPFPGLENEQFF
.	few	18	TRBJ2-1	TRBV11-1	TGTGCCAGCAGCCCCTACCGTAAATCCGGGACGGCTAACAATGAGCAGTTCTTC	CASSPYRKSGTANNEQFF
.	many	16	TRBJ2-4	TRBV2	TGTGCCAGCAGGGAATCCTTCCTTCTTGCCAAAAACATTCAGTACTTC	CASRESFLLAKNIQYF
.	.	14	TRBJ1-5	TRBV19	TGTGCCAGCGAAGCTGGGGTCAGATATCAGCCCCAGCATTTT	CASEAGVRYQPQHF
TRBD2	.	14	TRBJ2-7	TRBV5-4	TGTGCCAGCAGCTTGGGGGGACTATCGCGCGAGCAGTACTTC	CASSLGGLSREQYF
TRBD2	.	15	TRBJ2-1	TRBV9	TGTGCCAGCAGCGCTCTAGCGGGAGGCCCGGTAGAGCAGTTCTTC	CASSALAGGPVEQFF
.	.	13	TRBJ1-2	TRBV24-1	TGTGCCACCAGCCAATACTCAGGGAGCGGCTACACCTTC	CATSQYSGSGYTF
.	few	15	TRBJ1-2	TRBV4-1	TGCGCCAGCAGCCCCTGGGGATCAGGGAACTATGGCTACACCTTC	CASSPWGSGNYGYTF
.	few	13	TRBJ2-5	TRBV6-6	TGTGCCTCAAACAGGGACCCCCAAGAGACCCAGTACTTC	CASNRDPQETQYF
TRBD1	.	13	TRBJ2-7	TRBV20-1	TGCAGTGCTATTAACACAGGGGTCTACGAGCAGTACTTC	CSAINTGVYEQYF
.	few	11	TRBJ2-2	TRBV29-1	TGCAGCGTAGTCTGGGCCGGGGAGCTGTTTTTT	CSVVWAGELFF
.	many	12	TRBJ1-1	TRBV7-9	TGTGCCAGCAGCTTAGGGATGAGTGAAGCTTTCTTT	CASSLGMSEAFF
.	few	12	TRBJ2-7	TRBV12-3/TRBV12-4	TGTGCCAGCAGTTTATCCCACCCGCCCAGGTACTTC	CASSLSHPPRYF
.	.	13	TRBJ2-5	TRBV30	TGTGCCTGGAGTAAGGGACTTCAAGAGACCCAGTACTTC	CAWSKGLQETQYF
.	.	15	TRBJ2-7	TRBV5-4	TGTGCCAGCGGAAGACAGACAGAAACTGCCTACGAGCAGTACTTC	CASGRQTETAYEQYF
TRBD1	.	13	TRBJ2-7	TRBV7-2	TGTGCCAGCAGCAAGGGACAGGGGAGGGAGCAGTACTTC	CASSKGQGREQYF
.	.	15	TRBJ2-5	TRBV5-1	TGCGCCAGCAGCAGCCCGGAAACGGGATCAGAGACCCAGTACTTC	CASSSPETGSETQYF
.	few	15	TRBJ1-6	TRBV1	TGCACCAGCAGCCAAGAAAACAGGGAGAACTCACCCCTCCACTTT	CTSSQENRENSPLHF
.	.	14	TRBJ2-2	TRBV6-5	TGTGCCAGCAGTCGGGGACTCAACACCGGGGAGCTGTTTTTT	CASSRGLNTGELFF
.	many	12	TRBJ2-1	TRBV12-3/TRBV12-4	TGTGCCAGCACAGGGTACTACAATGAGCAGTTCTTC	CASTGYYNEQFF
TRBD2	few	15	TRBJ2-3	TRBV27	TGTGCCAGCAGTTTACGTGGGAGGGCCGTGGATACGCAGTATTTT	CASSLRGRAVDTQYF
TRBD2	many	13	TRBJ2-5	TRBV6-1	TGTGCCTGCAGGCGGGAGCAGATTGAGACCCAGTACTTC	CACRREQIETQYF
TRBD2	few	18	TRBJ2-7	TRBV3-1	TGTGCCAGCAGCCAGGGGCCGCGGACTAGCGGTTTCTCCTACGAGCAGTACTTC	CASSQGPRTSGFSYEQYF
TRBD2	.	15	TRBJ2-2	TRBV2	TGTGCCAGCAGCCGGGGACTAGAAATCACCGGGGAGCTGTTTTTT	CASSRGLEITGELFF
.	.	14	TRBJ2-5	TRBV5-4	TGTGCCAGCAGCTTTTGGCACTCACAAGAGACCCAGTACTTC	CASSFWHSQETQYF
.	.	15	TRBJ2-3	TRBV7-2	TGTGCCAGCAGCTTAGCCCGGGCGCGCGCGGATACGCAGTATTTT	CASSLARARADTQYF
TRBD1	many	15	TRBJ2-7	TRBV20-1	TGCAGTGCTAGTAACGGCAGGGGGAACTCCTACGAGCAGTACTTC	CSASNGRGNSYEQYF
.	few	12	TRBJ2-5	TRBV19	TGTGCCAGTAGGTCCCCTCGGAAGACCCAGTACTTC	CASRSPRKTQYF
TRBD1	few	16	TRBJ1-3	TRBV5-1	TGCGCCAGCAGCTTTACGGGACAGAGCTCTGGAAACACCATATATTTT	CASSFTGQSSGNTIYF
.	.	16	TRBJ2-1	TRBV20-1	TGCAGTGCTAGAGATGCGCGGAGAAGGTCGTACAATGAGCAGTTCTTC	CSARDARRRSYNEQFF
.	medium-sized	16	TRBJ2-1	TRBV28	TGTGCCAGCCACACGACCGGTGGTAGGTCCTACAATGAGCAGTTCTTC	CASHTTGGRSYNEQFF
TRBD2	few	14	TRBJ2-1	TRBV27	TGTGCCAGCAGTTTGGGTGCTAGCGGGAGCGTAGAGTTCTTC	CASSLGASGSVEFF
TRBD1	few	13	TRBJ2-5	TRBV11-2	TGTGCCAGCAGCTCGAGGGGACAGGGTCCCCAGTACTTC	CASSSRGQGPQYF
.	.	14	TRBJ2-1	TRBV20-1	TGCAGTGCTAGGGGGACCAACACCAACAATGAGCAGTTCTTC	CSARGTNTNNEQFF
TRBD1	few	16	TRBJ2-4	TRBV3-1	TGTGCCAGCAGCCAAGGGGGGACAGGGTTGATGTACATTCAGTACTTC	CASSQGGTGLMYIQYF
TRBD1	.	16	TRBJ2-1	TRBV7-2	TGTGCCAGCAGCTTAGGACAGGGTGGTATGTACAATGAGCAGTTCTTC	CASSLGQGGMYNEQFF
TRBD1	.	16	TRBJ1-1	TRBV28	TGTGCCAGCACCATACAGGGGGCGACGGCGAACACTGAAGCTTTCTTT	CASTIQGATANTEAFF
.	.	14	TRBJ1-1	TRBV6-6	TGTGCCAGCACCAAAAGGGGTAGCAACACTGAAGCTTTCTTT	CASTKRGSNTEAFF
TRBD1	few	13	TRBJ1-1	TRBV30	TGTGCCTGCCAGGGACAGCTGAACACTGAAGCTTTCTTT	CACQGQLNTEAFF
.	.	14	TRBJ2-7	TRBV27	TGTGCCAGCAGTTTTGGGGCCACCTACTACGAGCAGTACTTC	CASSFGATYYEQYF
TRBD1	few	17	TRBJ2-7	TRBV28	TGTGCCAGCAGTTTAAAATCTGGGACAGGCTTTACCTACGAGCAGTACTTC	CASSLKSGTGFTYEQYF
TRBD2	many	15	TRBJ2-5	TRBV20-1	TGCAGCGCAAGGAGGACTAGCGGGAGACAAGAGACCCAGTACTTC	CSARRTSGRQETQYF
.	few	13	TRBJ1-2	TRBV25-1	TGTGCCAGCAGTGAGGGGAGGGGCAGGGGCTACACCTTC	CASSEGRGRGYTF
.	many	13	TRBJ1-1	TRBV12-3/TRBV12-4	TGTGCCAGCAGAATAGGAGCGAACACTGAAGCTTTCTTT	CASRIGANTEAFF
TRBD2	few	18	TRBJ2-1	TRBV18	TGTGCCAGCTCACCCGGACTAGCGGCCTTCTCTTCCTACAATGAGCAGTTCTTC	CASSPGLAAFSSYNEQFF
.	few	14	TRBJ2-3	TRBV5-4	TGTGCCAGCAGCCTCGAAAGAGGCACAGATACGCAGTATTTT	CASSLERGTDTQYF
TRBD1	few	15	TRBJ2-3	TRBV12-5	TGTGCTAGTGGTTTGTCTCGGACAGGGGAAGATACGCAGTATTTT	CASGLSRTGEDTQYF
TRBD1	few	13	TRBJ2-7	TRBV10-3	TGTGCCATCAGTCGAGACAGGGTACCCGAGCAGTACTTC	CAISRDRVPEQYF
.	few	15	TRBJ1-1	TRBV4-1	TGCGCCAGCAGCCAAGAGGGCAGGGCGTCCACTGAAGCTTTCTTT	CASSQEGRASTEAFF